Listed below are T cell receptor beta chains from one sample, sequenced in a study of cytomegalovirus exposure and HLA in healthy donors. TCRdb's table, derived via immunoSEQ multiplex PCR, lists solely in-frame clones and lacks some. The sample has around 200,000 clones; 70% are singletons. The source material was PBMCs. The origin of the receptors is a man in his forties in good health and CMV-seropositive. The CDR3 runs from the conserved cysteine through the conserved F or W.

>TRBJ2-5|TRBV9
CASSVRTGAVETQYF
>TRBJ1-5|TRBV6-1
CASSSGGGQPQHF
>TRBJ2-3|TRBV10-3
CAISELNSYTYTQYF
>TRBJ2-2|TRBV6-5
CASSYSTFPGSRELFF
>TRBJ1-1|TRBV7-9
CASTPGTIAEAFF
>TRBJ2-5|TRBV5-1
CASSLGTVRETQYF
>TRBJ1-6|TRBV4-2
CASSQGADNSPLHF
>TRBJ2-7|TRBV6-1
CASNLNRNEQYF
>TRBJ1-1|TRBV6-5
CASSPARGRPTEAFF
>TRBJ2-7|TRBV28
CASSYSGTGGYEQYF
>TRBJ2-2|TRBV2
CASLRDRGNTGELFF
>TRBJ2-5|TRBV4-3
CASSRERQGYQETQYF
>TRBJ1-5|TRBV5-8
CASSLFRARFNQPQHF
>TRBJ1-1|TRBV29-1
CSVLQGADTEAFF
>TRBJ1-2|TRBV5-1
CASTATGTDGYTF
>TRBJ1-3|TRBV28
CASSFGVVGSGNTIYF
>TRBJ2-3|TRBV29-1
CSVEDQERGVPDTQYF
>TRBJ2-1|TRBV4-2
CASSQRGRGGYNEQFF
>TRBJ1-6|TRBV19
CASSIGRGLNSPLHF
>TRBJ1-5|TRBV7-8
CASSPDTSRNQPQHF
>TRBJ2-1|TRBV15
CATSRLAIEQFF
>-|TRBV25-1
CASSVTGDSYEQYF
>TRBJ1-6|TRBV7-9
CASSWSGNRLHF
>TRBJ2-2|TRBV6-1
CASRAGGQNTGELFF
>TRBJ1-1|TRBV15
CATSRDIPAENTEAFF
>TRBJ1-1|TRBV4-3
CASSQVQGMNTEAFF
>TRBJ2-3|TRBV5-1
CASSLGLAGPQDTQYF
>TRBJ2-7|TRBV5-4
CASSLGQGVSYEQYF
>TRBJ2-3|TRBV5-1
CASSEVERPTDTQYF
>TRBJ2-2|TRBV2
CASLRRTGELFF
>TRBJ2-7|TRBV19
CASSSPLGSGSYEQYF
>TRBJ1-2|TRBV7-2
CASSLDRGRVLSGYTF
>TRBJ1-2|TRBV5-1
CASSLNGGGYTF
>TRBJ2-3|TRBV7-3
CASSLSRDSGTDTQYF
>TRBJ1-3|TRBV4-2
CASSQKQGTGNTIYF
>TRBJ2-1|TRBV27
CASSLSTFGLGAHNEQFF
>TRBJ2-2|TRBV7-9
CSSSLGTGDITGELFF
>TRBJ2-3|TRBV4-1
CASSERVGLAPGDTQYF